The 16 T cell receptor beta chains reported below all come from one sample, sequenced in a study of blood T cells in healthy people across ages. The use of a sample-barcoded 5' primer and a J-beta primer mix characterized a second PCR of about 7 to 12 cycles. TCRdb processed the 5' RACE reads anew with MiXCR; each CDR3 protein has one entry. The sample shows about 1 million distinct CDR3 sequences, roughly 24% of them seen only once. The data were also submitted as part of a second study, on T cells of mothers and their children.

The sample comprised blood. These receptor sequences come from a girl aged 2-10 years in good health.

This sequence joins TRBV7-8 and TRBJ2-1; 10 nucleotides agree with TRBD2. In germline, CDR1 is SGHVS, CDR2 FQNEAQ. J lost 0 bases, V lost 5 bases, and 4 bases had no gene match. This CDR3 is 16 amino acids long. Here the CDR3 reads CASSTSGDYSYNEQFF. CDR3 DNA sequence: TGTGCCAGCAGCACTAGCGGGGACTACTCCTACAATGAGCAGTTCTTC.

V usage is TRBV20-1 and J usage is TRBJ2-5; 10 nucleotides agree with TRBD2. Judging by the DNA end, TRBJ2-1 fits better; the J call may be wrong. This CDR3 contains 15 residues. The germline gives CDR1 DFQATT, CDR2 SNEGSKA (reference sequence). The CDR3 nucleotides read TGCAGTGCTAGAGATACGGGAAGCGGGAGGGCCGAGCAGTTCTTC. Its protein product is CSARDTGSGRAEQFF.

This clonotype occurred a few times. CDR3 bases: TGTGCCAGCAGTTTACTCCGAGCCGGTGAGCAGTTCTTC. Translated: CASSLLRAGEQFF. The chain combines TRBV12-3 or TRBV12-4 with TRBJ2-1, with D unclear. This CDR3 has 13 residues. V lost 2 bases, J lost 9 bases, and 11 bases lay in between.

The chain has TRBV5-1 and TRBJ2-3; 9 nucleotides align to TRBD2. CDR1 and CDR2 (germline): SGHRS, YFSETQ. With V trimmed by 7 bases and J by 0 bases, 6 bases remained unmatched. CDR3 length equals 15 residues. The CDR3 coding sequence is TGCGCCAGCCGTCCTAGCGGGGCTAGCACAGATACGCAGTATTTT. Protein sequence: CASRPSGASTDTQYF.

The chain combines TRBV2 with TRBJ2-1; 7 bases are a match to TRBD2. The end of the DNA is better explained by TRBJ2-5, so the J call may be wrong. Germline assignment: CDR1 SNHLY and CDR2 FYNNEI. CDR3 length equals 15 residues. CDR3 coding DNA: TGTGCCAGCAAGAGTGTGGGGACTACCAGAGAGACCCAGTACTTC. Protein: CASKSVGTTRETQYF.

The V call is TRBV7-9, the J call TRBJ2-6; possibly TRBD1 for D (6 bases). The germline V and J ends were trimmed by 6 bases and 0 bases, with 15 bases remaining between them. Germline loops: CDR1 SEHNR, CDR2 FQNEAQ (reference sequence). This CDR3 has 17 amino acids. The chain's CDR3 is CASSLTGTLSGANVLTF. The CDR3 nucleotides are TGTGCCAGCAGTTTAACAGGGACCCTCTCTGGGGCCAACGTCCTGACTTTC.

This sequence joins TRBV7-9 and TRBJ2-1; D gene uncertain. The CDR3 is 13 amino acids. CDR1 SEHNR and CDR2 FQNEAQ come from the germline V gene (reference sequence). V was pared by 5 bases and J by 10 bases, with 15 bases between. The CDR3 nucleotides are TGTGCCAGCAGCCCAGATCTGGTTGGAGAGCAGTTCTTC. It codes for CASSPDLVGEQFF.

This clonotype was picked up a small number of times. The rearrangement joins TRBV28 to TRBJ2-2, with D tentatively TRBD2 (6 bases). The CDR3 sequence is 15 residues long. Trimming removed 7 bases at V and 1 base at J, with 13 bases between. The V gene's germline CDR1 is MDHEN and CDR2 SYDVKM. The CDR3 spells CASTPWEENTGELFF. The CDR3 nucleotides read TGTGCCAGCACCCCCTGGGAGGAGAACACCGGGGAGCTGTTTTTT.

A remark on this clonotype: The conserved closing phenylalanine or tryptophan is absent in this CDR3, likely reflecting a read error. V gene TRBV28 combines with J gene TRBJ2-5; D may be TRBD1 or TRBD2 (5 bases each). The CDR3 totals 13 residues. V shed 6 bases and J shed 7 bases, with 15 bases lying between them. From germline, CDR1 is MDHEN and CDR2 SYDVKM. The CDR3 bases are TGTGCCAGCAGCCTCGGGACGCTAGGGACCCAGTACCTC. This gives the protein CASSLGTLGTQYL.

V usage is TRBV11-2 and J usage is TRBJ1-4; TRBD1 matches at 8 bases. The V gene's germline CDR1 is SGHAT and CDR2 FQNNGV. Trimming removed 3 bases from V and 8 bases from J; junction bases left unmatched: 11. The CDR3 extends over 16 amino acids. This CDR3 is CASSFPGGTGGEKLFF. The DNA for the CDR3 is TGTGCCAGCAGCTTCCCCGGCGGGACAGGAGGGGAAAAACTGTTTTTT.

V and J are TRBV6-6 and TRBJ1-2; perhaps TRBD1 as D (6 bases). CDR1 MNHNY and CDR2 SVGAGI come from the germline V gene (reference sequence). There are 15 residues in the CDR3. V lost 5 bases to trimming and J lost 0 bases, with 13 bases between them. The CDR3 region has the DNA TGTGCCAGCAGTCCTGGCAGGGGAGCTAACTATGGCTACACCTTC. It specifies CASSPGRGANYGYTF.

The chain carries TRBV7-3 and TRBJ2-5, with 10 bases matching TRBD2. The DNA end favors TRBJ2-1, so the J call may be wrong. The CDR3 length is 15 residues. Germline loops: CDR1 SGHTA, CDR2 FQGTGA. The CDR3 reads CASSARLAGLNEQFF. In DNA, the CDR3 is TGTGCCAGCAGCGCCCGACTAGCGGGTCTCAATGAGCAGTTCTTC.

As DNA, the CDR3 is TGTGCCAGCAGTGCCGGGACAGGGGGATACAATGAGCAGTTCTTC. Translating gives CASSAGTGGYNEQFF. The chain recombines TRBV6-1 with TRBJ2-1, with 11 bases that match TRBD1. Germline-derived CDR1 and CDR2 are MNHNS and SASEGT. The CDR3 contains 15 residues. Trimming at V came to 4 bases and at J to 4 bases, leaving 3 bases not matched to a gene.

This clonotype was recorded at least ten times. The chain combines TRBV7-2 with TRBJ2-1, with D uncertain. The germline CDR1 and CDR2 sequences are SGHTA and FQGNSA. The CDR3 extends over 15 amino acids. Deletions cut 2 bases from V and 2 bases from J, with 10 bases between. CDR3 loop: CASSLRSVTYNEQFF. DNA for the CDR3: TGTGCCAGCAGCTTAAGGTCAGTCACCTACAATGAGCAGTTCTTC.

This clonotype has only one observation. The gene calls are TRBV6-5 and TRBJ1-1, with D perhaps matching TRBD1 (5 bases). V gave up 0 bases and J gave up 5 bases, with 10 bases separating them. The germline V gene encodes CDR1 MNHEY and CDR2 SVGAGI. This CDR3 is built from 14 residues. CDR3 nucleotide sequence: TGTGCCAGCAGTTACTCGACAGTAGGGACTGAAGCTTTCTTT. Its protein is CASSYSTVGTEAFF.

The chain recombines TRBV6-5 with TRBJ1-1, with D uncertain. The germline gives CDR1 MNHEY, CDR2 SVGAGI. With 6 bases removed from V and 2 bases from J, the gap between germline ends came to 16 bases. This CDR3 has 15 amino acids. CDR3 sequence: CASRTFPGANTEAFF. CDR3 bases: TGTGCCAGCAGGACTTTTCCAGGCGCTAACACTGAAGCTTTCTTT.